This T cell receptor beta chain was recorded in a study of T cells expressing NK-cell markers. Study at large: Eight donors were sequenced, seven testing HCMV-seropositive and one testing seronegative. The study's findings and limits: Certain NKG2C+ T cell clones were expanded, and their HCMV specificity remained unclear. These clonotypes additionally ranked first within the CD3+CD56-NKG2C+ fraction of a handful of donors.

The CDR3 covers 14 residues. The germline V gene encodes CDR1 SGHVS and CDR2 FQNEAQ. TCRdb reprocessed the 5' RACE reads, keeping one entry per CDR3 protein, no DNA. With a few hundred thousand distinct CDR3 sequences in the sample, the ten largest clones hold around 5%. A word on this clonotype: The antigen is unknown.

V and J are TRBV7-8 and TRBJ2-1; TCRdb selects TRBD2, and the lack of DNA leaves this call unchecked. Sequencing input: blood T cells: a sorted CD56 or NKG2C T cell subset, CD4+ or CD8+ T cells, or bulk PBMC T cells (not recorded which). This receptor was taken from a man between 18 and 69 years old in good health. CDR3 protein: CASSARSGNNEQFF.